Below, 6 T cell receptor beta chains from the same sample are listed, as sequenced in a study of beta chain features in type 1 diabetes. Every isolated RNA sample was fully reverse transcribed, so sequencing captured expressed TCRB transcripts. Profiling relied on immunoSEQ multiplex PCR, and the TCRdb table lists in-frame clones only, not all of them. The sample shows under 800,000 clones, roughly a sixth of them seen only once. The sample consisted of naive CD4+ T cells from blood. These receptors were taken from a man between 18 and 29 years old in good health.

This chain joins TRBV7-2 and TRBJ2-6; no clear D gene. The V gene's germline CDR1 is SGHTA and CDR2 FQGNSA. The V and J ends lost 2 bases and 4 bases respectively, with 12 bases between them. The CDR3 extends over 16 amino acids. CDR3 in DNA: TGTGCCAGCAGCTTAAAGAGGCGGTCCGGGGCCAACGTCCTGACTTTC. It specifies CASSLKRRSGANVLTF.

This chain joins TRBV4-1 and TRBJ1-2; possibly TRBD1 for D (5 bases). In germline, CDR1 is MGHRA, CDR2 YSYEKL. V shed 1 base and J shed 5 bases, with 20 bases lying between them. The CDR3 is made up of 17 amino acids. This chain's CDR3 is CASSQGGRGGGGYGYTF. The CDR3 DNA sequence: TGCGCCAGCAGCCAAGGGGGCCGGGGAGGCGGCGGGTATGGCTACACCTTC.

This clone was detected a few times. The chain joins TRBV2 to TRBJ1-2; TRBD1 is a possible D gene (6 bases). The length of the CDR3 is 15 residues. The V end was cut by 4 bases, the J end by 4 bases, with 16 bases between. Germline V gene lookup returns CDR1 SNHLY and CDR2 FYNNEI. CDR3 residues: CASSGFQGRAYGYTF. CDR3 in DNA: TGTGCCAGCAGTGGGTTCCAGGGGCGGGCCTATGGCTACACCTTC.

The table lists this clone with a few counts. CDR3 region: CASSIPGVVNEQFF. The CDR3, as DNA: TGTGCCAGTAGTATTCCCGGGGTGGTCAATGAGCAGTTCTTC. The chain has TRBV19 and TRBJ2-1, with D perhaps matching TRBD2 (5 bases). The V end was cut by 3 bases, the J end by 6 bases, with 12 bases between. The CDR3 length is 14 residues. CDR1 and CDR2 (germline): LNHDA, SQIVND (reference sequence).

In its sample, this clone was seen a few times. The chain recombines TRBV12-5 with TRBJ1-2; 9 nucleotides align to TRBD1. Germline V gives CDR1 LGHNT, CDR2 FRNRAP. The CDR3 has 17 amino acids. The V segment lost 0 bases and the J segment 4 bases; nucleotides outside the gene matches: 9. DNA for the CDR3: TGTGCTAGTGGTTTGGTACTTACACAGGGGGCAGGCTATGGCTACACCTTC. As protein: CASGLVLTQGAGYGYTF.

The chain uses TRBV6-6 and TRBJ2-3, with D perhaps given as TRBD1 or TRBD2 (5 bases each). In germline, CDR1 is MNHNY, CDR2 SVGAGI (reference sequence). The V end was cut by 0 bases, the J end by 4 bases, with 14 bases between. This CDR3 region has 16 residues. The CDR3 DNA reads TGTGCCAGCAGTTACTCGGGGGTAGCATCCCCAGATACGCAGTATTTT. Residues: CASSYSGVASPDTQYF.